This T cell receptor beta chain came from a study of T cell repertoires in cytomegalovirus infection. Study overall: An indication of both CMV infection and matching HLA type came from public TCR beta signatures. Whole-study results and caveats: HLA-C-restricted CMV clonotypes gave the most frequent clonotype in two of eight donors.

Of note for this clonotype: Its antigen is undetermined.

TCRdb re-derived calls from the reads in MiXCR, one entry per CDR3 protein. The sample has approximately 280,000 distinct CDR3 sequences, around 20% seen once; the top ten hold about 20%. The sample here was cultured PBMCs, taken from culture after CMV antigen stimulation. The receptor's source is a human donor in good health (CMV status not recorded). Some clones in this sample may be carry-over from other donors' samples.

CDR3 residues: CASSRTIQGGMNTEAFF. The CDR3 DNA sequence: TGTGCCAGCAGCCGAACTATTCAGGGGGGCATGAACACTGAAGCTTTCTTT. V is TRBV7-2 and J is TRBJ1-1; TRBD1 agrees at 7 bases. Germline loops: CDR1 SGHTA, CDR2 FQGNSA. The V gene end was trimmed by 5 bases and the J gene end by 0 bases; junction bases not matched to a gene: 12. The CDR3 is 17 residues long.